The present T cell receptor beta chain was sequenced within a study of blood T cell repertoires in COVID-19. Across the whole study: PBMCs, B-cell-depleted T cells, or T cells provided the cDNA or gDNA that made up the material.

Participant ages covered roughly 18 to 89 years across 24 US areas. CDR3 length equals 14 residues. Germline V gives CDR1 SSHAT, CDR2 FNYEAQ (reference sequence). In regard to this clone: The junction and the germline gene differ at one end; a read error may be behind it.

As processed by the authors: How many nucleated cells were present was estimated from reference gene primer amplification. Some clones are missing from TCRdb's copy, which holds only in-frame ones; the method was immunoSEQ multiplex PCR. That table gives V, J and clone size, and the DNA gave D and trimming. The sample lists almost 350,000 clones; almost 90% were seen once. The sequence came from a woman aged 30 to 39 who had been exposed to COVID-19. The V gene is TRBV7-7, the J gene TRBJ2-5, with a tentative D call TRBD1 (6 bases). Input material: PBMCs or T cells enriched from blood (not recorded which). For the CDR3, the DNA is TGTGCTAGCAGCTTAGGTGGTCAGGGGTCGACCCAGTACTTC. Protein: CASSLGGQGSTQYF.